This record looks at one T cell receptor (beta chain) sequence and its context. TCRdb's copy holds only in-frame clones and misses some; the assay was immunoSEQ multiplex PCR. This table holds approximately 130,000 clones, around 77% found once. Deletions cut 5 bases from V and 0 bases from J, with 11 bases between. The CDR3 runs 15 residues. Germline assignment: CDR1 SGHNT and CDR2 YYREEE (reference sequence). This sample was taken from a study of blood T cell repertoires in COVID-19. V usage is TRBV5-4 and J usage is TRBJ1-4, with D possibly matching TRBD1 (6 bases). This TCR was sampled from a human donor in a cohort sampled during active COVID-19. Sequencing used peripheral blood. The CDR3 region is CASRAGVATNEKLFF. CDR3 bases: TGTGCCAGCAGGGCAGGGGTTGCAACTAATGAAAAACTGTTTTTT.